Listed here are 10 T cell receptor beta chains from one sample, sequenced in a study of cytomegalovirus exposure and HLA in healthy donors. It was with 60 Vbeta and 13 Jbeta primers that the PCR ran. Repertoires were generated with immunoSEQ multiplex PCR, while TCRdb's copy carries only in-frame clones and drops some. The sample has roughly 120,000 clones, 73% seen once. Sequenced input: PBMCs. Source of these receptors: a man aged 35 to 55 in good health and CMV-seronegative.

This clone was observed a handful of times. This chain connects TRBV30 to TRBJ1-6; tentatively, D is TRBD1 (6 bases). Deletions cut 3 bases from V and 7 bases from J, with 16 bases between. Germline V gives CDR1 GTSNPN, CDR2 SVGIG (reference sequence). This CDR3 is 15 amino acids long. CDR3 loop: CAWRGSGQGNSPLHF. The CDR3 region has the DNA TGTGCCTGGAGGGGGTCTGGGCAGGGGAATTCACCCCTCCACTTT.

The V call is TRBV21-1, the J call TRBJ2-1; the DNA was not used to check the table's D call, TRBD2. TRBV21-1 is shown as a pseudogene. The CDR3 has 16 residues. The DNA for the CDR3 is TGTGCCAGCAGCAGATTAGCGCCACTCTCCTACAATGAGCAGTTCTTC. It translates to CASSRLAPLSYNEQFF.

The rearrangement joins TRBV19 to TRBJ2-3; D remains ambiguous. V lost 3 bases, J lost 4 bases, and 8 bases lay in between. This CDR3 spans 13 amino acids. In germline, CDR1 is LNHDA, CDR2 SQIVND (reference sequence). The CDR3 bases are TGTGCCAGTAGTATCGGTTCACCAGATACGCAGTATTTT. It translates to CASSIGSPDTQYF.

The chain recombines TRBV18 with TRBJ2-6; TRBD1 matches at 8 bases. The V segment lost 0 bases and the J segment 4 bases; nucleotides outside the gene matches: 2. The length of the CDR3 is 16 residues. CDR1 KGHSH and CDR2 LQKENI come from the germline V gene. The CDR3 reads CASSPPQGAGANVLTF. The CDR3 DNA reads TGTGCCAGCTCACCACCCCAGGGGGCGGGGGCCAACGTCCTGACTTTC.

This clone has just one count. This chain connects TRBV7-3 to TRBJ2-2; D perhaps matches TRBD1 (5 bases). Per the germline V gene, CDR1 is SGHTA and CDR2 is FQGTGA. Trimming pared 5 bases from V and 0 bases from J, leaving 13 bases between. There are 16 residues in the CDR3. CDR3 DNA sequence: TGTGCCAGCAGCAAAACTTCGACAGCGAACACCGGGGAGCTGTTTTTT. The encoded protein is CASSKTSTANTGELFF. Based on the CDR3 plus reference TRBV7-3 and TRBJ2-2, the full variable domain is GAGVSQTPSNKVTEKGKYVELRCDPISGHTALYWYRQSLGQGPEFLIYFQGTGAADDSGLPNDRFFAVRPEGSVSTLKIQRTERGDSAVYLCASSKTSTANTGELFFGEGSRLTVL.

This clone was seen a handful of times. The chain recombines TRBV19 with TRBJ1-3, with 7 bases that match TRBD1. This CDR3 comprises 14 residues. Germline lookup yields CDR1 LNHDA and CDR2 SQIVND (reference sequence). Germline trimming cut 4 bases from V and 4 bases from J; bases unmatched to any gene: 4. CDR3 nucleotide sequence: TGTGCCAGTAGTACCGGGACAGCCGGAAACACCATATATTTT. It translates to CASSTGTAGNTIYF. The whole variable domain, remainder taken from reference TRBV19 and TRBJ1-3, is DGGITQSPKYLFRKEGQNVTLSCEQNLNHDAMYWYRQDPGQGLRLIYYSQIVNDFQKGDIAEGYSVSREKKESFPLTVTSAQKNPTAFYLCASSTGTAGNTIYFGEGSWLTVV.

The CDR3, as DNA: TGTGCCAGCAGTTACCAAGCCAGGGGGAACACTGAAGCTTTCTTT. This sequence encodes CASSYQARGNTEAFF. This rearrangement joins TRBV6-5 to TRBJ1-1, with D possibly matching TRBD1 (6 bases). The V end was cut by 2 bases, the J end by 1 base, with 11 bases between. Germline assignment: CDR1 MNHEY and CDR2 SVGAGI. The CDR3 length is 15 residues.

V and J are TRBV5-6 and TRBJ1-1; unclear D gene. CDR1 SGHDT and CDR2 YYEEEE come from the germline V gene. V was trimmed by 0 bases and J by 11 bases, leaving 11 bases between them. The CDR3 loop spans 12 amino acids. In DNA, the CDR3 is TGTGCCAGCAGCTTGGCCGGGAGTTATGCTTTCTTT. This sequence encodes CASSLAGSYAFF.

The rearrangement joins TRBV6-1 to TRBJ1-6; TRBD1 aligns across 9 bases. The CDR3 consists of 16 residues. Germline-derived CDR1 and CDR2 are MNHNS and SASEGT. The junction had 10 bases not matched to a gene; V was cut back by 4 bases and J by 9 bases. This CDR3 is CASSGSIQGAGSPLHF. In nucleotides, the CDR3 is TGTGCCAGCAGTGGATCCATACAGGGGGCGGGTTCACCCCTCCACTTT.

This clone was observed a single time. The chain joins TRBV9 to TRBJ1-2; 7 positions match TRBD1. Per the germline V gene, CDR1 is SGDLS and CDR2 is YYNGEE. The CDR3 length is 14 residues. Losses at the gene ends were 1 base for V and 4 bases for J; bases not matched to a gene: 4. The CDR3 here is CASSVYSGGYGYTF. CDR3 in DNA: TGTGCCAGCAGCGTATACTCAGGGGGCTATGGCTACACCTTC. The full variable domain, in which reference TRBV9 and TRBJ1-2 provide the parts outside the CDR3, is DSGVTQTPKHLITATGQRVTLRCSPRSGDLSVYWYQQSLDQGLQFLIQYYNGEERAKGNILERFSAQQFPDLHSELNLSSLELGDSALYFCASSVYSGGYGYTFGSGTRLTVV.